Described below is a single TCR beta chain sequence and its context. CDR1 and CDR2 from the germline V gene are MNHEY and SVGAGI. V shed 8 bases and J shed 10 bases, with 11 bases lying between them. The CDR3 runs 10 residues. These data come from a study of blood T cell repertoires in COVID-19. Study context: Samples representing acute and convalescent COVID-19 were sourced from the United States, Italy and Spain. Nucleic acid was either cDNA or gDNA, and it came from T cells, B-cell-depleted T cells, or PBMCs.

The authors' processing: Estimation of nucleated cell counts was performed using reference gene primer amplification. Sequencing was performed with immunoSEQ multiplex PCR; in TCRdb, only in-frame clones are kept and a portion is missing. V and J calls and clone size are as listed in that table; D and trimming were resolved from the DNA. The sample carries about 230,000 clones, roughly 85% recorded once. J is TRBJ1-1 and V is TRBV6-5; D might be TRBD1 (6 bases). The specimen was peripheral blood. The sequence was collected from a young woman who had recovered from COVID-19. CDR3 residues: CASGLGGAFF. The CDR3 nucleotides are TGTGCCAGCGGGTTAGGGGGAGCTTTCTTT.